This TCR beta chain was sequenced in a study of beta chain features in type 1 diabetes. Study findings and constraints: Here, the possible influence of HLA type (on TCRB rearrangement) remained unresolved. Shortening of TCRB CDR3s, moderate but significant, appeared in all four CD4+ subsets of Type 1 diabetes patients. Shorter templates may be favored by PCR, equally so in patients and controls.

As regards this clone: Its antigen remains unidentified.

The CDR3 runs 17 residues. Trimming cost V 4 bases and J 4 bases; bases outside gene matches: 11. Per germline, CDR1 SGHRS and CDR2 YFSETQ. Of the isolated RNA, all was reverse transcribed, and so the sequenced material was expressed TCRB transcripts. Libraries were prepared by immunoSEQ multiplex PCR; TCRdb keeps only in-frame clonotypes and omits some of them. Of under 400,000 clones in the sample, about 20% were seen once. The source is a young woman in good health. The sample taken for sequencing was naive CD4+ T cells from blood. The gene calls are TRBV5-1 and TRBJ2-1; 10 bases fit TRBD2. For the CDR3, the DNA is TGCGCCAGCAGCATGATTCCTACTAGCGGGATTTACAATGAGCAGTTCTTC. Translated: CASSMIPTSGIYNEQFF.